Listed here are 23 T cell receptor beta chains from one sample, sequenced in a study of blood T cell repertoires in COVID-19. Assay used: immunoSEQ multiplex PCR; TCRdb lists only in-frame clones, some missing. The profile shows some 200,000 clones, 85% to 90% of them singletons. Sequencing was done on a sample of peripheral blood. The receptors originated from a woman aged 60-75 years with acute or convalescent COVID-19.

The V gene is TRBV24-1, the J gene TRBJ1-1; the D gene is possibly TRBD1 (5 bases). Looked up from germline, CDR1 is KGHDR and CDR2 is SFDVKD. The CDR3 is 13 residues long. Trimming cost V 8 bases and J 1 base, with 10 bases left between them. The CDR3 is CATIADRNTEAFF. In DNA form, the CDR3 reads TGTGCCACCATCGCAGACAGGAACACTGAAGCTTTCTTT.

This chain links TRBV10-1 with TRBJ1-2, with TRBD1 identical over 8 bases. V trimming: 10 bases; J trimming: 1 base; junction bases outside the gene matches: 5. Germline CDR1 reads WNHNN; CDR2 reads SYGVQD (reference sequence). The CDR3 has 13 residues. This CDR3 reads CAIWTGSNYGYTF. Written as DNA, the CDR3 is TGCGCCATATGGACAGGGAGTAACTATGGCTACACCTTC.

V and J are TRBV29-1 and TRBJ2-1, with a possible D match to TRBD2 (5 bases). The CDR3 has 14 amino acids. The germline V and J ends were trimmed by 4 bases and 1 base, with 11 bases remaining between them. CDR1 is SQVTM, CDR2 ANQGSEA, per germline. CDR3 DNA: TGCAGCGTTGGAGGAGGACTTTCCTACAATGAGCAGTTCTTC. It codes for CSVGGGLSYNEQFF.

The chain employs TRBV28 and TRBJ2-2; 10 bases are shared with TRBD1. This CDR3 has 16 residues. Trimming at V came to 2 bases and at J to 7 bases, leaving 7 bases not matched to a gene. Germline values: CDR1 MDHEN, CDR2 SYDVKM. The CDR3 loop is CASSLGTGVMGGELFF. The CDR3 DNA reads TGTGCCAGCAGTTTAGGGACAGGGGTCATGGGCGGGGAGCTGTTTTTT.

A few counts support this clone. CDR3 nucleotides: TGTGCCAGCACCGTGGCAGACTCCTACGAGCAGTACTTC. Translated, it gives CASTVADSYEQYF. The genes are TRBV2 and TRBJ2-7; D gene uncertain. Trimming pared 7 bases from V and 0 bases from J, leaving 10 bases between. The length of the CDR3 is 13 residues. Germline CDR1 reads SNHLY; CDR2 reads FYNNEI.

This clone was observed a single time. This chain uses TRBV7-3 with TRBJ2-1; 8 nucleotides match TRBD2. The J segment lost 0 bases and the V segment lost 3 bases, leaving 7 bases of the junction unmatched. Germline lookup yields CDR1 SGHTA and CDR2 FQGTGA. The CDR3 is 17 residues long. CDR3 nucleotides: TGTGCCAGCAGCTTCGGGGCTAGCGGGTACTCCTACAATGAGCAGTTCTTC. Residues: CASSFGASGYSYNEQFF.

This sequence joins TRBV29-1 and TRBJ1-1; no reliable D call. The CDR3 length is 13 residues. Germline V CDR1 and CDR2: SQVTM, ANQGSEA. V was clipped by 7 bases and J by 1 base, with 13 bases between them. The CDR3 protein is CSAATGQNTEAFF. The CDR3 DNA follows: TGCAGCGCAGCGACGGGTCAGAACACTGAAGCTTTCTTT. The variable domain in full, completed from reference TRBV29-1 and TRBJ1-1, reads SAVISQKPSRDICQRGTSLTIQCQVDSQVTMMFWYRQQPGQSLTLIATANQGSEATYESGFVIDKFPISRPNLTFSTLTVSNMSPEDSSIYLCSAATGQNTEAFFGQGTRLTVV.

J is TRBJ1-1 and V is TRBV18, with unresolved D. From germline, CDR1 is KGHSH and CDR2 LQKENI. The CDR3 loop spans 16 amino acids. With 3 bases removed from V and 11 bases from J, the gap between germline ends came to 25 bases. The CDR3 coding sequence is TGTGCCAGCTCACCGAGCTCCGTGAGCACCAACCGGGAGGCTTTCTTT. The encoded protein is CASSPSSVSTNREAFF.

The rearrangement uses TRBV19 and TRBJ1-5; D is possibly TRBD1 (6 bases). This CDR3 has 14 amino acids. Deletions cut 6 bases from V and 4 bases from J, with 13 bases between. The germline V gene has CDR1 LNHDA and CDR2 SQIVND (reference sequence). CDR3 residues: CASRYSGANQPQHF. CDR3 in DNA: TGTGCCAGTAGGTACTCAGGGGCTAATCAGCCCCAGCATTTT.

This chain joins TRBV15 and TRBJ1-6; no clear D gene. V was trimmed by 1 base and J by 0 bases, leaving 10 bases between them. CDR3 length equals 17 residues. Germline values: CDR1 LNHNV, CDR2 YYDKDF (reference sequence). The CDR3 spells CATSRVAGSSYNSPLHF. The CDR3 region has the DNA TGTGCCACCAGCAGAGTTGCCGGGAGCTCCTATAATTCACCCCTCCACTTT.

This clone was seen more than once but under ten times. The chain employs TRBV5-1 and TRBJ2-7; 12 nucleotides match TRBD2. The germline gives CDR1 SGHRS, CDR2 YFSETQ. J gave up 0 bases and V 10 bases, and 11 bases lay outside the gene matches. This CDR3 has 16 amino acids. The CDR3 DNA reads as TGCGCCGGAGTTGGGACTAGCGGGCTCACCTCCTACGAGCAGTACGTC. Translation gives CAGVGTSGLTSYEQYV.

The chain joins TRBV5-1 to TRBJ1-4; 9 nucleotides align to TRBD1. The CDR3 is made up of 15 amino acids. The germline V gene encodes CDR1 SGHRS and CDR2 YFSETQ. J gave up 8 bases and V 0 bases, and 5 bases lay outside the gene matches. As DNA, the CDR3 is TGCGCCAGCAGCTTGGATGGGACAGGGAACGAAAAACTGTTTTTT. Amino acids: CASSLDGTGNEKLFF. The whole variable domain, remainder taken from reference TRBV5-1 and TRBJ1-4, is KAGVTQTPRYLIKTRGQQVTLSCSPISGHRSVSWYQQTPGQGLQFLFEYFSETQRNKGNFPGRFSGRQFSNSRSEMNVSTLELGDSALYLCASSLDGTGNEKLFFGSGTQLSVL.

The chain uses TRBV28 and TRBJ2-3; tentative D call: TRBD1 (6 bases). Germline V gene data show CDR1 as MDHEN and CDR2 as SYDVKM. This CDR3 is 14 amino acids long. Trimming took off 2 bases at V and 7 bases at J, with 13 bases between the two ends. The DNA of the CDR3 is TGTGCCAGCAGTTTAGGCAGGGGAGCATATACGCAGTATTTT. It specifies CASSLGRGAYTQYF.

This clone was picked up a small number of times. The chain employs TRBV6-5 and TRBJ1-1; D remains unclear. Trimming stripped 6 bases from V and 7 bases from J, with 12 bases between. This CDR3 has 12 residues. CDR1 MNHEY and CDR2 SVGAGI come from the germline V gene. The CDR3, as DNA: TGTGCCAGCAGCCCCGGTGGACTTGAAGCTTTCTTT. It is translated as CASSPGGLEAFF.

The chain carries TRBV2 and TRBJ1-1, with D possibly TRBD1 on 5 matching bases. V lost 4 bases, J lost 4 bases, and 10 bases lay in between. This CDR3 has 13 residues. Germline lookup yields CDR1 SNHLY and CDR2 FYNNEI. CDR3: CASSGGGVTEAFF. The CDR3 nucleotides read TGTGCCAGCAGTGGTGGGGGGGTCACTGAAGCTTTCTTT.

V gene TRBV3-1 (or the pseudogene TRBV3-2) combines with J gene TRBJ2-7, with TRBD2 matching 10 bases. The V and J ends lost 4 bases and 6 bases, in that order; junction bases with no gene match: 9. The length of the CDR3 is 15 residues. CDR1 is LGHDT and CDR2 is YNNKEL in the germline V gene (reference sequence). This CDR3 is CASSPVLAGGLEQYF. In DNA form, the CDR3 reads TGTGCCAGCAGCCCTGTGTTAGCGGGAGGCCTCGAGCAGTACTTC.

The rearrangement joins TRBV6-5 to TRBJ2-3, with D perhaps matching TRBD2 (6 bases). Germline V gene sequence: CDR1 MNHEY, CDR2 SVGAGI. This CDR3 contains 16 residues. V gave up 4 bases and J gave up 10 bases, with 24 bases separating them. The CDR3 DNA is TGTGCCAGCAGTTCCACAAGGGACTCTCTGGGTTTTGCGCAGTATTTT. It is translated as CASSSTRDSLGFAQYF.

The chain uses TRBV11-2 and TRBJ1-4, with TRBD1 matching 8 bases. V lost 0 bases, J lost 6 bases, and 3 bases stayed unmatched. The CDR3 has 15 amino acids. Germline-derived CDR1 and CDR2 are SGHAT and FQNNGV. The CDR3 DNA reads as TGTGCCAGCAGCTTAGAGGGGACAGGTTATGAAAAACTGTTTTTT. Translating it yields CASSLEGTGYEKLFF. The variable domain in full, completed from reference TRBV11-2 and TRBJ1-4, reads EAGVAQSPRYKIIEKRQSVAFWCNPISGHATLYWYQQILGQGPKLLIQFQNNGVVDDSQLPKDRFSAERLKGVDSTLKIQPAKLEDSAVYLCASSLEGTGYEKLFFGSGTQLSVL.

This chain uses TRBV2 with TRBJ2-6; a weak D match, TRBD1 (5 bases). The CDR3 contains 15 residues. The V gene lost 5 bases and the J gene lost 3 bases, with 11 bases spanning the gap. Germline CDR1 and CDR2: SNHLY and FYNNEI. The CDR3 nucleotides read TGTGCCAGCAGTTTCCAGGGATATGGGGCCAACGTCCTGACTTTC. As protein: CASSFQGYGANVLTF.

The J gene is TRBJ1-1, the V gene TRBV3-1 (or the pseudogene TRBV3-2); D remains unclear. The CDR3 consists of 13 residues. With 3 bases removed from V and 1 base from J, the gap between germline ends came to 6 bases. Per the germline V gene, CDR1 is LGHDT and CDR2 is YNNKEL (reference sequence). CDR3 bases: TGTGCCAGCAGCCATCTCTCGAACACTGAAGCTTTCTTT. Residues: CASSHLSNTEAFF.

V and J are TRBV28 and TRBJ1-1, with 9 bases matching TRBD1. From germline, CDR1 is MDHEN and CDR2 SYDVKM. J gave up 0 bases and V 5 bases, and 7 bases lay outside the gene matches. CDR3 length equals 16 residues. CDR3 amino acids: CASSETGGIMNTEAFF. The CDR3 nucleotides are TGTGCCAGCAGTGAAACAGGGGGCATCATGAACACTGAAGCTTTCTTT.

This clone has just a few counts. DNA of the CDR3: TGTGCCAGCAGCTTAGTCCCCGCCGGGACTAGCGGCAACAATGAGCAGTTCTTC. Protein: CASSLVPAGTSGNNEQFF. The chain has TRBV7-8 and TRBJ2-1; 11 nucleotides line up with TRBD2. V lost 1 base, J lost 5 bases, and 10 bases stayed unmatched. Germline values: CDR1 SGHVS, CDR2 FQNEAQ. The CDR3 spans 18 residues.

V usage is TRBV5-1 and J usage is TRBJ1-1, with D perhaps matching TRBD1 (6 bases). The CDR3 has 15 amino acids. Germline-derived CDR1 and CDR2 are SGHRS and YFSETQ. V shed 4 bases and J shed 1 base, with 14 bases lying between them. CDR3 loop: CASSTTGTTNTEAFF. CDR3 in DNA: TGCGCCAGCAGCACTACCGGGACAACGAACACTGAAGCTTTCTTT.